This T cell receptor beta chain comes out of a study of Ad26.COV2.S vaccination and SARS-CoV-2 variants. General study results and limits: Placebo recipients had lower spike-specific TCR breadth than vaccine recipients. Comparable non-spike TCR breadth was observed in vaccine and placebo recipients.

Profiled with immunoSEQ multiplex PCR; TCRdb holds only in-frame clones, not every one. The sample shows 350,000 to 450,000 clones, 75% to 90% of them seen only once. This clone is a singleton in its sample. The antigen is unknown. This sample's treatment: roughly 20 received Ad26.COV2.S at low or high dose, single or two shots; roughly five received placebo; per-sample allocation not given. It was on day 63 after the first vaccine or placebo injection that samples were taken. Participants' vaccine, an Ad26 vector, delivered Wuhan-strain SARS-CoV-2 spike. V was shortened by 3 bases and J by 3 bases, with 12 bases between the two germline ends. Germline CDR1 is SGDLS and CDR2 is YYNGEE. CDR3 size: 15 residues.

The sequence was collected from a person aged 18-60 years who received the Ad26.COV2.S COVID-19 vaccine or a placebo. The sequenced sample was peripheral blood, obtained in a trial of Ad26.COV2.S vaccine versus placebo. This chain links TRBV9 with TRBJ2-2; the D gene is possibly TRBD2 (6 bases). CDR3 sequence (DNA): TGTGCCAGCAGCGGTAGCGGAGAAGACACCGGGGAGCTGTTTTTT. Its protein product is CASSGSGEDTGELFF. Using reference TRBV9 and TRBJ2-2 for the parts outside the CDR3, the full variable domain is DSGVTQTPKHLITATGQRVTLRCSPRSGDLSVYWYQQSLDQGLQFLIQYYNGEERAKGNILERFSAQQFPDLHSELNLSSLELGDSALYFCASSGSGEDTGELFFGEGSRLTVL.